The 21 T cell receptor beta chains listed next were all sequenced from one sample in a study of identifying expanded T cells in peripheral blood. Sequencing used immunoSEQ multiplex PCR; TCRdb keeps in-frame clones, though not all of them. Among about 94,000 clones, around 90% were seen once, and the ten largest hold around 6%. Sequenced material: blood. These receptors came from a person between 18 and 70 years old in good health.

The chain uses TRBV27 and TRBJ1-5; unclear D gene. With 2 bases removed from V and 5 bases from J, the gap between germline ends came to 7 bases. The CDR3 spans 13 residues. The germline CDR1 and CDR2 sequences are MNHEY and SMNVEV (reference sequence). CDR3 sequence reads: CASSLGQHQPQHF. The CDR3 DNA follows: TGTGCCAGCAGTTTAGGGCAGCATCAGCCCCAGCATTTT.

This clone was detected only once. The DNA of the CDR3 is TGTGCCAGCAGCTTGGGTAGGCAGGACGCCTACGAGCAGTACTTC. It is translated as CASSLGRQDAYEQYF. V is TRBV5-4 and J is TRBJ2-7; no clear D gene. The CDR3 contains 15 residues. Germline V lookup: CDR1 SGHNT, CDR2 YYREEE (reference sequence). V lost 0 bases and J lost 2, with 12 bases in between.

The chain combines TRBV2 with TRBJ2-1; D unresolved. The CDR3 is 15 residues long. Trimming took off 3 bases at V and 0 bases at J, with 9 bases between the two ends. Germline values: CDR1 SNHLY, CDR2 FYNNEI. The CDR3 sequence: CASSDGQSSYNEQFF. CDR3 bases: TGTGCCAGCAGTGATGGGCAGTCCTCCTACAATGAGCAGTTCTTC.

V gene TRBV6-1 combines with J gene TRBJ2-2; D uncertain. Per germline, CDR1 MNHNS and CDR2 SASEGT. Trimming left V 2 bases short and J 2 bases short, with 9 bases between. The CDR3 loop spans 15 amino acids. DNA for the CDR3: TGTGCCAGCAGTGAATTTGGCGGAAACACCGGGGAGCTGTTTTTT. It translates to CASSEFGGNTGELFF.

The genes are TRBV5-1 and TRBJ2-7, with 10 nucleotides matching TRBD2. With V trimmed by 2 bases and J by 1 base, 3 bases remained unmatched. CDR3 length equals 15 residues. Germline CDR1 is SGHRS and CDR2 is YFSETQ. CDR3 loop: CASSFLAGGSYEQYF. CDR3 nucleotides: TGCGCCAGCAGCTTCTTAGCGGGAGGATCCTACGAGCAGTACTTC.

This rearrangement joins TRBV29-1 to TRBJ1-2, with D possibly being TRBD1 (6 bases). This CDR3 is 12 amino acids long. The germline gives CDR1 SQVTM, CDR2 ANQGSEA. V lost 3 bases and J 6 bases, leaving 11 bases between the germline ends. In DNA, the CDR3 is TGCAGCGTTGAGGGGGACACCGATGGCTACACCTTC. Translated, it gives CSVEGDTDGYTF.

J is TRBJ1-4 and V is TRBV10-2; no reliable D call. Germline V lookup: CDR1 WSHSY, CDR2 SAAADI. Deletions cut 4 bases from V and 6 bases from J, with 12 bases between. This CDR3 is 14 amino acids long. The DNA of the CDR3 is TGCGCCAGCAGTGTTTCCGGGCGGGATGAAAAACTGTTTTTT. It codes for CASSVSGRDEKLFF.

V gene TRBV30 combines with J gene TRBJ1-3; D gene uncertain. V lost 0 bases, J lost 4 bases, and 4 bases lay in between. There are 12 residues in the CDR3. Looked up from germline, CDR1 is GTSNPN and CDR2 is SVGIG (reference sequence). The CDR3 DNA follows: TGTGCCTGGAGTGTTTCAGGAAACACCATATATTTT. Protein: CAWSVSGNTIYF.

This CDR3 is CASSYSPTGILETQYF. CDR3 nucleotide sequence: TGTGCCAGCAGTTACTCTCCGACAGGGATTCTGGAGACCCAGTACTTC. The chain is built from TRBV6-6 and TRBJ2-5, with 7 bases fitting TRBD1. With V trimmed by 0 bases and J by 5 bases, 9 bases remained unmatched. The germline gives CDR1 MNHNY, CDR2 SVGAGI (reference sequence). There are 16 residues in the CDR3.

This rearrangement joins TRBV2 to TRBJ1-2, with unresolved D. Germline lookup yields CDR1 SNHLY and CDR2 FYNNEI. The length of the CDR3 is 14 residues. Trimming removed 2 bases at V and 3 bases at J, with 10 bases between. The CDR3 spells CASSELVSDYGYTF. The CDR3 DNA is TGTGCCAGCAGTGAATTGGTTTCCGACTATGGCTACACCTTC. Based on the CDR3 plus reference TRBV2 and TRBJ1-2, the full variable domain is EPEVTQTPSHQVTQMGQEVILRCVPISNHLYFYWYRQILGQKVEFLVSFYNNEISEKSEIFDDQFSVERPDGSNFTLKIRSTKLEDSAMYFCASSELVSDYGYTFGSGTRLTVV.

This chain connects TRBV11-3 to TRBJ2-7; D not resolved. Germline values: CDR1 SGHNT, CDR2 YENEEA. V lost 1 base, J lost 6 bases, and 16 bases lay in between. There are 15 residues in the CDR3. CDR3 protein: CASSLGVGTYGEQYF. CDR3 DNA sequence: TGTGCCAGCAGCTTAGGTGTGGGCACCTACGGCGAGCAGTACTTC.

A single count supports this clone. This sequence joins TRBV30 and TRBJ2-1; the D gene could be TRBD1 or TRBD2 (5 bases each). V was clipped by 2 bases and J by 12 bases, with 17 bases between them. Germline loops: CDR1 GTSNPN, CDR2 SVGIG (reference sequence). CDR3 length: 13 residues. CDR3 DNA: TGTGCCTGGAGTACCGGGACGGATCAATCGCAGTTCTTC. It specifies CAWSTGTDQSQFF.

The chain has TRBV4-2 and TRBJ2-7, with 11 bases aligning to TRBD2. The CDR3 contains 17 residues. Per germline, CDR1 LGHNA and CDR2 YNFKEQ. The trim removed 4 bases at V and 3 bases at J, leaving 11 bases unmatched. As DNA, the CDR3 is TGTGCCAGCAGCCGAAGCCTCGGACTAGCGGGCTACTACGAGCAGTACTTC. Its protein is CASSRSLGLAGYYEQYF.

The rearrangement joins TRBV14 to TRBJ1-2; no clear D gene. The germline gives CDR1 SGHDN, CDR2 FVKESK. The CDR3 spans 13 residues. The V gene lost 1 base and the J gene lost 1 base, with 4 bases spanning the gap. The CDR3 here is CASSQGINYGYTF. The CDR3 coding sequence is TGTGCCAGCAGCCAAGGAATTAACTATGGCTACACCTTC. Full variable domain (outside the CDR3, taken from reference TRBV14 and TRBJ1-2): EAGVTQFPSHSVIEKGQTVTLRCDPISGHDNLYWYRRVMGKEIKFLLHFVKESKQDESGMPNNRFLAERTGGTYSTLKVQPAELEDSGVYFCASSQGINYGYTFGSGTRLTVV.

The genes are TRBV4-1 and TRBJ1-3; TRBD1 agrees at 8 bases. V dropped 3 bases and J dropped 0; count of bases not matched to a gene: 13. CDR1 and CDR2 from the germline V gene are MGHRA and YSYEKL. The CDR3 is made up of 19 amino acids. The CDR3 DNA reads as TGCGCCAGCAGCCAGGTCGGACAGGGACGTCGACTCTCTGGAAACACCATATATTTT. Its translation is CASSQVGQGRRLSGNTIYF.

J is TRBJ2-7 and V is TRBV19, with D perhaps TRBD2 (5 bases). This CDR3 is 14 amino acids long. V was trimmed by 0 bases and J by 5 bases, leaving 11 bases between them. The germline V gene encodes CDR1 LNHDA and CDR2 SQIVND (reference sequence). Written as DNA, the CDR3 is TGTGCCAGTAGTATAGAACCGGGGTCCCACGAGCAGTACTTC. Protein: CASSIEPGSHEQYF.

The chain has TRBV19 and TRBJ1-1; maybe TRBD1 (5 bases). CDR3 size: 13 residues. Trimming removed 5 bases at V and 2 bases at J, with 9 bases between. Germline assignment: CDR1 LNHDA and CDR2 SQIVND (reference sequence). The CDR3 region has the DNA TGTGCCAGTAGTGCCCAGGGAAACACTGAAGCTTTCTTT. Translation gives CASSAQGNTEAFF.

The J gene is TRBJ2-1, the V gene TRBV5-1, with 9 bases fitting TRBD2. Germline V gene sequence: CDR1 SGHRS, CDR2 YFSETQ. Trimming at V came to 5 bases and at J to 1 base, leaving 4 bases not matched to a gene. The CDR3 is 15 amino acids. CDR3 sequence (DNA): TGCGCCAGCAGGGCTAGCGGGGCATCCTACAATGAGCAGTTCTTC. It specifies CASRASGASYNEQFF.

V is TRBV30 and J is TRBJ2-7; D is unclear. CDR1 and CDR2 from the germline V gene are GTSNPN and SVGIG (reference sequence). The CDR3 extends over 12 amino acids. Between the trimmed V and J ends, which lost 2 bases and 2 bases, there was a span of 7 bases. The CDR3 sequence is CAWSLETYEQYF. The CDR3 nucleotides read TGTGCCTGGAGTTTGGAGACCTACGAGCAGTACTTC.

The V and J genes are TRBV28 and TRBJ2-7; tentatively, D is TRBD1 or TRBD2 (6 bases each). V was shortened by 6 bases and J by 4 bases, with 16 bases between the two germline ends. The V gene's germline CDR1 is MDHEN and CDR2 SYDVKM. This CDR3 is built from 14 residues. Here the CDR3 reads CASSTGAGSYEQYF. The CDR3 coding sequence is TGTGCCAGCAGCACGGGGGCAGGCTCGTACGAGCAGTACTTC.

CDR3 in amino acids: CASGGTGKRDEQYF. CDR3 in DNA: TGTGCTAGTGGGGGGACAGGGAAGAGAGATGAGCAGTACTTC. The chain carries TRBV12-5 and TRBJ2-7, with 9 positions matching TRBD1. CDR3 length: 14 amino acids. Per the germline V gene, CDR1 is LGHNT and CDR2 is FRNRAP. J gave up 7 bases and V 6 bases, and 10 bases lay outside the gene matches.